This T cell receptor beta chain was profiled in a study of glioma-infiltrating T cells. This clonotype was picked up many times. V lost 4 bases and J 3 bases, leaving 11 bases between the germline ends. Germline CDR1 is SGDLS and CDR2 is YYNGEE. The CDR3 has 14 amino acids. Using RNA template, CDR3s of TCR alpha and beta were amplified with iRepertoire arm-PCR. TCRdb independently ran MiXCR on the multiplex PCR reads; one entry per CDR3 protein. This table holds about 93,000 distinct CDR3 sequences, roughly 40% found once. This rearrangement joins TRBV9 to TRBJ2-1, with D possibly matching TRBD1 (6 bases). The clonotype originates from a human donor with low-grade glioma or glioblastoma, undergoing nonglioma brain surgery, or in good health (not recorded which). The sequencing sample was made of glioma tissue, nonneoplastic brain tissue, or PBMCs (not recorded which). CDR3 amino acids: CASSSRQVYNEQFF. The CDR3 bases are TGTGCCAGCAGCTCCCGACAGGTCTACAATGAGCAGTTCTTC.